Many counts were recorded for the clone carrying this T cell receptor beta chain. The data are from a study of T cells after yellow fever vaccination. TCRdb re-called the 5' RACE reads through MiXCR, storing one row per CDR3 protein. The repertoire holds about 320,000 distinct CDR3 sequences, with approximately 4% as singletons. CDR3 length: 14 amino acids. The V segment lost 5 bases and the J segment 13 bases; nucleotides outside the gene matches: 9. Germline V gives CDR1 KGHSH, CDR2 LQKENI. Sequenced material: PBMCs, taken 15 days after the yellow fever booster vaccination. This TCR derives from a man between 18 and 35 years old who received the YFV17D yellow fever vaccine. The chain links TRBV18 to TRBJ1-6; 9 nucleotides align to TRBD1. The CDR3 DNA sequence: TGTGCCAGCTCAGCTAGGGACAGGGAATTCCCCCTCCACTTT. This codes for CASSARDREFPLHF.